Below, 23 T cell receptor beta chains from the same sample are listed, as sequenced in a study of T cell responses to AZD1222 COVID-19 vaccine. Clones were read by immunoSEQ multiplex PCR, and TCRdb kept only the in-frame ones, dropping some. The sample yields 150,000 or so clones, 70% to 90% seen once. Sequencing was performed on peripheral blood, taken on day 0 of AZD1222 vaccination. These receptors came from an adult in good health.

As DNA, the CDR3 is TGTGCCAGCAATGAGGCTGGTAAGGGAGAGACCCAGTACTTC. This encodes CASNEAGKGETQYF. This chain connects TRBV6-1 to TRBJ2-5; D gene ambiguous. V gave up 7 bases and J gave up 4 bases, with 16 bases separating them. The CDR3 contains 14 residues. Germline V gene sequence: CDR1 MNHNS, CDR2 SASEGT.

The chain's CDR3 is CASSRAVRGGYTF. CDR3 sequence (DNA): TGTGCCAGCAGTCGTGCGGTACGTGGGGGCTACACCTTC. The chain joins TRBV12-3 or TRBV12-4 to TRBJ1-2; D remains unclear. This CDR3 spans 13 amino acids. V was trimmed by 5 bases and J by 8 bases, leaving 15 bases between them.

The rearrangement links TRBV29-1 to TRBJ2-7, with unresolved D. Per the germline V gene, CDR1 is SQVTM and CDR2 is ANQGSEA. With 0 bases removed from V and 3 bases from J, the gap between germline ends came to 6 bases. The CDR3 sequence is 12 residues long. The CDR3 bases are TGCAGCGTTGAAGATGGTGACTACGAGCAGTACTTC. Translation gives CSVEDGDYEQYF.

This chain uses TRBV7-3 with TRBJ1-1, with TRBD1 as a possible D gene (5 bases). V was clipped by 4 bases and J by 3 bases, with 9 bases between them. The germline V gene encodes CDR1 SGHTA and CDR2 FQGTGA. The CDR3 extends over 13 amino acids. The CDR3 region has the DNA TGTGCCAGCAGCTCCCAGGGTTACACTGAAGCTTTCTTT. As protein: CASSSQGYTEAFF.

The rearrangement uses TRBV5-1 and TRBJ2-2; TRBD2 is a possible D gene (6 bases). Between the trimmed V and J ends, which lost 5 bases and 0 bases, there was a span of 11 bases. This CDR3 spans 15 amino acids. Germline V gene data show CDR1 as SGHRS and CDR2 as YFSETQ. Here the CDR3 DNA reads TGCGCCAGCAGAGGGACGGGGGCGAACACCGGGGAGCTGTTTTTT. Translated: CASRGTGANTGELFF.

The chain couples TRBV7-9 to TRBJ2-1; D unresolved. The CDR3 covers 15 residues. V dropped 1 base and J dropped 1 base, with 8 bases sitting between them. Germline CDR1 is SEHNR and CDR2 is FQNEAQ (reference sequence). CDR3 loop: CASSLGVVSYNEQFF. CDR3 nucleotides: TGTGCCAGCAGCTTAGGTGTCGTGTCCTACAATGAGCAGTTCTTC.

This clone appeared a few times. Distinct nucleotide sequences in the sample also encode this CDR3. The V call is TRBV28, the J call TRBJ2-7; D ambiguous. V lost 3 bases, J lost 3 bases, and 6 bases lay in between. Germline V gives CDR1 MDHEN, CDR2 SYDVKM. The CDR3 has 12 amino acids. Written as DNA, the CDR3 is TGTGCCAGCAGTTTTCAAAACTACGAGCAGTACTTC. It specifies CASSFQNYEQYF.

A single count supports this clone. This rearrangement joins TRBV3-1 (or the pseudogene TRBV3-2) to TRBJ1-1; 8 bases are a match to TRBD1. Trimming removed 3 bases from V and 2 bases from J; junction bases left unmatched: 5. Germline CDR1 and CDR2: LGHDT and YNNKEL (reference sequence). The CDR3 is 15 amino acids. Written as DNA, the CDR3 is TGTGCCAGCAGCCACCGCAGGGGGCAAAACACTGAAGCTTTCTTT. Residues: CASSHRRGQNTEAFF.

The chain joins TRBV24-1 to TRBJ1-2; TRBD1 matches 10 bases. The ends lost 5 bases at V and 6 bases at J; junction bases unmatched: 5. The CDR3 covers 14 residues. From germline, CDR1 is KGHDR and CDR2 SFDVKD. In nucleotides, the CDR3 is TGTGCCACCAGTGGGGGACAGGGGAAGCATGGCTACACCTTC. Protein sequence: CATSGGQGKHGYTF.

V and J are TRBV7-9 and TRBJ1-5; weak D call: TRBD1 (5 bases). The CDR3 has 11 amino acids. V was trimmed by 8 bases and J by 7 bases, leaving 9 bases between them. CDR1 is SEHNR and CDR2 is FQNEAQ in the germline V gene (reference sequence). The CDR3 sequence: CASGWDQPQHF. CDR3 nucleotides: TGTGCCAGCGGCTGGGACCAGCCCCAGCATTTT.

This clone was picked up one time. The chain carries TRBV10-3 and TRBJ2-1; D uncertain. With 0 bases removed from V and 4 bases from J, the gap between germline ends came to 1 base. The CDR3 sequence is 12 residues long. Germline V gene lookup returns CDR1 ENHRY and CDR2 SYGVKD. In DNA form, the CDR3 reads TGTGCCATCAGTGAGTCGTACAATGAGCAGTTCTTC. Translation: CAISESYNEQFF.

The chain links TRBV24-1 to TRBJ2-1; 7 nucleotides align to TRBD2. The CDR3 is 14 residues long. The V segment lost 0 bases and the J segment 8 bases; nucleotides outside the gene matches: 3. Germline V gives CDR1 KGHDR, CDR2 SFDVKD. Written as DNA, the CDR3 is TGTGCCACCAGTGATTTGGGGACTATCGATGAGCAGTTCTTC. Protein product: CATSDLGTIDEQFF.

This chain connects TRBV6-2 or TRBV6-3 to TRBJ2-7, with D possibly matching TRBD2 (6 bases). CDR1 is MNHEY, CDR2 SVGEGT, per germline. The V and J ends lost 5 bases and 1 base respectively, with 12 bases between them. This CDR3 region has 14 residues. The CDR3 sequence: CASSPPGTSYEQYF. In nucleotides, the CDR3 is TGTGCCAGCAGTCCCCCAGGGACTTCCTACGAGCAGTACTTC.

V is TRBV5-4 and J is TRBJ1-4; 8 positions match TRBD1. Germline V gene lookup returns CDR1 SGHNT and CDR2 YYREEE (reference sequence). V gave up 2 bases and J gave up 7 bases; unmatched junction bases: 7. This CDR3 contains 15 residues. CDR3: CASSLLAGGGEKLFF. The CDR3 DNA follows: TGTGCCAGCAGCTTACTGGCAGGGGGCGGTGAAAAACTGTTTTTT. The whole variable domain, remainder taken from reference TRBV5-4 and TRBJ1-4, is ETGVTQSPTHLIKTRGQQVTLRCSSQSGHNTVSWYQQALGQGPQFIFQYYREEENGRGNFPPRFSGLQFPNYSSELNVNALELDDSALYLCASSLLAGGGEKLFFGSGTQLSVL.

The chain joins TRBV4-2 to TRBJ1-4; TRBD1 agrees at 11 bases. The CDR3 covers 16 residues. CDR1 and CDR2 from the germline V gene are LGHNA and YNFKEQ. Germline trimming cut 3 bases from V and 8 bases from J; bases unmatched to any gene: 8. In DNA form, the CDR3 reads TGTGCCAGCAGCCAGGCACCCCGGGACAGGGGGGAAAAACTGTTTTTT. It translates to CASSQAPRDRGEKLFF.

J is TRBJ2-2 and V is TRBV7-3; perhaps TRBD2 as D (5 bases). The CDR3 is 14 residues long. CDR1 is SGHTA and CDR2 is FQGTGA in the germline V gene. Trimming took 4 bases from V and 6 from J, leaving 12 bases between them. The CDR3 DNA sequence: TGTGCCAGCAGCTCTCGGACTGCCGCCGGGGAGCTGTTTTTT. Translation gives CASSSRTAAGELFF.

The J gene is TRBJ2-3, the V gene TRBV2; the D gene is possibly TRBD1 (6 bases). The CDR3 runs 17 residues. V lost 0 bases and J 1 base, leaving 14 bases between the germline ends. Germline V gene sequence: CDR1 SNHLY, CDR2 FYNNEI. DNA for the CDR3: TGTGCCAGCAGTGAAGCGATGTTTCACAGGGGCACAGATACGCAGTATTTT. The encoded protein is CASSEAMFHRGTDTQYF.

The chain couples TRBV19 to TRBJ1-4; D gene uncertain. Germline-derived CDR1 and CDR2 are LNHDA and SQIVND (reference sequence). V was clipped by 3 bases and J by 5 bases, with 10 bases between them. This CDR3 region has 14 residues. CDR3 region: CASSIRSPNEKLFF. The CDR3 DNA follows: TGTGCCAGTAGTATCCGGAGTCCGAATGAAAAACTGTTTTTT. The full variable domain, in which reference TRBV19 and TRBJ1-4 provide the parts outside the CDR3, is DGGITQSPKYLFRKEGQNVTLSCEQNLNHDAMYWYRQDPGQGLRLIYYSQIVNDFQKGDIAEGYSVSREKKESFPLTVTSAQKNPTAFYLCASSIRSPNEKLFFGSGTQLSVL.

This sequence joins TRBV10-2 and TRBJ2-1; D not certain. CDR1 is WSHSY and CDR2 is SAAADI in the germline V gene. The CDR3 is made up of 16 amino acids. Trimming left V 3 bases short and J 5 bases short, with 17 bases between. The CDR3 reads CASSDVQFRGHNEQFF. The CDR3, as DNA: TGCGCCAGCAGTGATGTGCAGTTCCGAGGCCACAATGAGCAGTTCTTC.

J is TRBJ2-1 and V is TRBV7-2, with 8 bases lining up with TRBD2. This CDR3 spans 17 amino acids. V was clipped by 6 bases and J by 5 bases; unmatched bases: 15. Germline V lookup: CDR1 SGHTA, CDR2 FQGNSA. CDR3 coding DNA: TGTGCCAGCAGTCCGCCAAGCGGGAGAGGGAGAAACAATGAGCAGTTCTTC. It encodes CASSPPSGRGRNNEQFF.

The V and J genes are TRBV6-5 and TRBJ1-5; 8 bases are shared with TRBD1. After removal of 6 bases from V and 7 bases from J, the junction contained 8 bases not matched to a gene. This CDR3 contains 14 residues. The germline gives CDR1 MNHEY, CDR2 SVGAGI. CDR3 in DNA: TGTGCCAGCAGAGCTCGGGACAGGTACCAGCCCCAGCATTTT. Translation gives CASRARDRYQPQHF.

Of note for this clone: At one end the junction does not follow the germline gene, possibly because of a read error. The chain combines TRBV3-1 (or the pseudogene TRBV3-2) with TRBJ1-3; the match to TRBD1 covers 8 bases. The CDR3 consists of 15 residues. Per germline, CDR1 LGHDT and CDR2 YNNKEL (reference sequence). The CDR3 spells CASSQGGTGGSTIYF. CDR3 nucleotides: TGTGCCAGCAGCCAAGGCGGGACAGGAGGAAGCACCATATATTTT.

This clone was seen once. This rearrangement joins TRBV7-2 to TRBJ1-5; D might be TRBD1 (5 bases). Trimming removed 3 bases from V and 6 bases from J, with 9 bases in between. There are 13 residues in the CDR3. Per the germline V gene, CDR1 is SGHTA and CDR2 is FQGNSA. The CDR3 loop reads CASSFSQGQPQHF. CDR3 coding DNA: TGTGCCAGCAGCTTTAGCCAGGGTCAGCCCCAGCATTTT.